The source of this T cell receptor beta chain is a study of T cells in Graves' hyperthyroidism and ophthalmopathy. Amplification of TCR beta CDR3 regions was performed using RNA transcripts as template. In the first-round RT-PCR of the TCR CDR3, the HTBI primer set was used. TCRdb re-analysed the multiplex PCR reads in MiXCR, keeping a single row per CDR3 protein. The top ten clones hold approximately 6.8% of a sample with around 600,000 distinct CDR3 sequences, roughly 46% of them seen once. This clonotype was counted at least ten times. CDR3 length: 14 residues. Germline V gene lookup returns CDR1 SNHLY and CDR2 FYNNEI. V trimming: 3 bases; J trimming: 7 bases; junction bases outside the gene matches: 1.

The sample was peripheral blood or thyroid tissue (not recorded which). This receptor was obtained from an adult man with Graves' disease, either hyperthyroidism or ophthalmopathy (not recorded which). The V call is TRBV2, the J call TRBJ1-6, with TRBD1 identical over 9 bases. The CDR3 DNA sequence: TGTGCCAGCAGTGATGACAGGGGGAATTCACCCCTCCACTTT. This codes for CASSDDRGNSPLHF.